One TCR beta chain is described in this entry. Its antigen is undetermined. Sorted-subset replicate PCRs used about 180 ng DNA, approximately 30,000 T cell genomes. Using immunoSEQ multiplex PCR, the repertoire was profiled, and TCRdb retains in-frame clones only, with some absent. The sample contains 750,000 to 1,000,000 clones, about 91% of which appear only once. CD45RO-negative, CCR7-selected cells formed the naive CD8 fraction, which excluded terminally differentiated effector memory CD45RA+ cells. CDR3 length: 18 amino acids. V lost 1 base to trimming and J lost 4 bases; unmatched junction nucleotides: 11. Germline CDR1 reads SEHNR; CDR2 reads FQNEAQ (reference sequence). This sample was taken from a study of shared clonotypes between healthy human individuals. Study-wide results and caveats: In general, naive subsets displayed greater estimated richness than memory subsets did. Non-shared clonotypes had lower generation probabilities than those shared by all four donors. Rarefaction exposed incomplete sorted-subset sequencing despite large depth.

The sequence was obtained from a young man in good health. Sequenced sample: naive CD8+ T cells sorted from blood. The genes are TRBV7-9 and TRBJ2-7; 12 bases align to TRBD2. The CDR3 loop is CASSLGASGRAREYEQYF. CDR3 nucleotides: TGTGCCAGCAGCTTAGGCGCTAGCGGGAGGGCCAGGGAGTACGAGCAGTACTTC.